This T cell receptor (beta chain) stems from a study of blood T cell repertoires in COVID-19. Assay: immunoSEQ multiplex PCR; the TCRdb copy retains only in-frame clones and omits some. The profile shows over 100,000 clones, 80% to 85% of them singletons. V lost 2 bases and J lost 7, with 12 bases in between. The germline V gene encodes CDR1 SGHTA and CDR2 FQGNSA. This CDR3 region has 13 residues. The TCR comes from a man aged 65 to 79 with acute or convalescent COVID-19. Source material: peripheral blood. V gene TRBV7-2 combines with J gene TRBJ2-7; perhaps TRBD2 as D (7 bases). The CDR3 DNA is TGTGCCAGCAGCTTACGGGGGGCGGGAGAGCAGTACTTC. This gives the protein CASSLRGAGEQYF.